What follows is one T cell receptor (beta chain) and its context. The data originate from a study of T cell clones after liver transplantation. Measured with immunoSEQ multiplex PCR; TCRdb has only the in-frame clones, and not every one. The data hold 65,000 to 80,000 clones, with approximately 87% observed a single time. Germline V CDR1 and CDR2: MNHNY, SVGAGI (reference sequence). With V trimmed by 8 bases and J by 4 bases, 5 bases remained unmatched. The CDR3 runs 14 residues. This material consisted of CD4+ T cells from blood, taken at the 22-month timepoint. The source is a human patient who received a liver transplant. Some T cells may have originated in the graft donor. The V call is TRBV6-6, the J call TRBJ2-5; 12 bases are a match to TRBD2. CDR3 sequence: CASGKTSGGETQYF. In DNA form, the CDR3 reads TGTGCCAGCGGGAAGACTAGCGGGGGAGAGACCCAGTACTTC.